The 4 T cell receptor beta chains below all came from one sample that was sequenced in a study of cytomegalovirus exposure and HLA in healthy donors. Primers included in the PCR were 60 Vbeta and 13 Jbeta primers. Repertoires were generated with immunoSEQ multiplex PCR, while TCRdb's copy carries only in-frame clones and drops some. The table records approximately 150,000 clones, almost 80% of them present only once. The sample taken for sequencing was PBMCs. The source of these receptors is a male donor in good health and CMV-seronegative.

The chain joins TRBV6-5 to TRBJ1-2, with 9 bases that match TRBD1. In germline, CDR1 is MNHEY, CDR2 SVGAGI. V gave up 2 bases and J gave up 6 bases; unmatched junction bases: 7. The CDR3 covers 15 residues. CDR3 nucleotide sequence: TGTGCCAGCAGTTACAAGGGTACAGGGGGCAATGGCTACACCTTC. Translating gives CASSYKGTGGNGYTF.

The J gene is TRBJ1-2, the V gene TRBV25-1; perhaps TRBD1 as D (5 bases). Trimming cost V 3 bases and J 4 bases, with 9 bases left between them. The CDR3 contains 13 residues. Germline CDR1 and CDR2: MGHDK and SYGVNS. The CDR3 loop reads CASSDVGGYGYTF. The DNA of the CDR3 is TGTGCCAGCAGTGATGTCGGGGGCTATGGCTACACCTTC.

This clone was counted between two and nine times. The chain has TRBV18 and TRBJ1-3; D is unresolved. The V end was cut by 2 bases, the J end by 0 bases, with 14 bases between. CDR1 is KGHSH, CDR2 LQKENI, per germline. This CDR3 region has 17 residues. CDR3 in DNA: TGTGCCAGCTCACCAACTCCGGACTTTAGCTCTGGAAACACCATATATTTT. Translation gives CASSPTPDFSSGNTIYF.

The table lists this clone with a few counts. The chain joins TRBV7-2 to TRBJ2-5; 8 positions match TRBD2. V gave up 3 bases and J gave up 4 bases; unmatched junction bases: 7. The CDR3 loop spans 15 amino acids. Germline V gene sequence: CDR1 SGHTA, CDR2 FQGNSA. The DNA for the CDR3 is TGTGCCAGCAGCTTTAGCGGTCTAGCGGGAGAGACCCAGTACTTC. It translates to CASSFSGLAGETQYF.